The entry below describes one T cell receptor (beta chain). The antigen it recognizes is unknown. The sample holds no much larger clone one base away, and base qualities are not on file. This record comes from a study of cytomegalovirus exposure and HLA in healthy donors (dated by TCRdb to the late 2010s). With regard to the full study: An earlier analysis of 587 of the donors reported 250 to 300 Gb of sequence data and 95 million to 140 million unique TCR beta sequences obtained from some 200 million T cells. Around 320 gigabases of sequencing data and approximately 85 million unique TCR sequences were included in an early release covering about 600 HLA-typed donors. Of the approximately 370 genotyped donors, 70% to 90% were placed in the genetic ancestry cluster associated with self-reported Caucasian donors. The aim of the study was to test whether cataloging public T cell receptors could identify signatures of past pathogen exposure. Using immunosequencing, the study profiled T cell repertoires from approximately 700 subjects and related those repertoires to cytomegalovirus serostatus. In addition to the first cohort of around 670 subjects, a separate validation cohort of 130 or so different subjects was used. To predict cytomegalovirus infection status, the study brought together high-throughput TCR immunosequencing, statistical association of individual TCRs with disease status, and machine learning. In a later analysis, previously published TCR beta repertoires from 666 donors were re-analyzed and high-resolution HLA genotyping was added so that TCR occurrence patterns could be studied. In the later analysis, no new phenotypic data were used to find candidate immune exposures; instead, reliance was placed on TCR beta sequences and their occurrence across donors. To decide whether each TCR beta V gene segment behaved as functional or pseudogenic, an earlier analysis of some 580 of the donors relied on high-throughput TCR beta sequencing. Alongside the repertoire data, information on donor age, sex, ethnicity and CMV serostatus was compiled. A later genetic analysis took genome-wide SNP genotypes for about 55% of the 666 donors and used that subset as a discovery cohort. All discovery cohort repertoires had been generated on a single sequencing platform. Both class I and class II loci were covered by HLA typing, at four-digit resolution. Typing coverage varied by locus: about 629-630 donors for A, B, C, DRB1 and DQB1; approximately 500 for DQA1; approximately 570 for DPA1; roughly 470 for DPB1. Four to six DR-DQ haplotypes were handled as single units for association and clustering because linkage in the cohort was strong. Across some 400 genotyped donors of the cohort, an average of 235,054 unique TCR beta nucleotide sequences per donor were sequenced, and 15% to 20% of those sequences were non-productive.

The cohort was made up of approximately 670 healthy bone marrow donors. All cohort members were sampled while nominally healthy, although unrecorded immune exposures were likely present. The donor was CMV seropositive and belonged to the group of around 300 seropositive cohort members. Every donor gave a peripheral blood sample, and the peripheral blood mononuclear cells from that sample were used for TCR beta sequencing. Genomic DNA extraction from the blood cell samples was performed with the Qiagen DNeasy Blood Extraction Kit. What the authors observed across the whole study: Because the 87-base-pair reads could not distinguish some IMGT-functional V segments, including TRBV6-2 and TRBV6-3, those segments were excluded. Across donors, most TCR sequences were observed very rarely, whereas some public TCRs were present in many individuals. Because some donors lacked HLA typing at each locus, the association tests relied only on the typed subset. A further reported finding was that TCR beta sequences accurately predicted the HLA-A and HLA-B alleles for most subjects in the first cohort. A later analysis reported that several top co-occurrence clusters appeared linked to parvovirus B19, influenza, CMV and Epstein-Barr virus. A later analysis found that TCR association rates varied across HLA loci, with DRB1 alleles showing the most associated TCRs and HLA-C alleles the fewest. When HLA alleles, especially DR and DQ, strongly co-occurred, attributing TCR associations to individual alleles was difficult. Compared with the roughly 700-donor mean, donors in an Asian-associated ancestry cluster had fewer N-insertions in productive TCRs, according to a later genetic analysis. In the study, approximately 160 TCR beta chains were listed as associated with cytomegalovirus. The classifier was reported to diagnose cytomegalovirus status with high specificity and sensitivity in both the original and validation cohorts. Compared with equally common non-associated chains, HLA-associated TCR beta chains in a later analysis were more clonally expanded and had lower generation probabilities. Roughly uniform sequencing depth across donors was assumed in presence/absence analyses, although this assumption may not hold. An earlier analysis of approximately 570 of the donors showed that most TCR beta V segments appeared in productive rearrangements either about 90% or about 30% of the time, which broadly matched IMGT annotations. Correlated functional status among segregating V segments might be attributable to linkage disequilibrium, but an unknown experimental factor could not be ruled out. In this cohort, only TCR beta chains were sequenced, and detectable features were limited by the absence of alpha or paired-chain data. It was suggested by the authors that the approach could potentially be generalized to other disease states and immunological phenotypes. In vitro tests confirmed that a few of the cytomegalovirus-associated TCR beta chains recognize cytomegalovirus antigens. Immune exposure information for the cohort was limited to CMV serostatus. In a later analysis, most CMV-associated TCR beta chains were found to appear HLA-restricted, with HLA associations seemingly driven largely by CMV exposure. Fewer than 20 rarely observed V segments, including chromosome 9 orphons, were excluded from the earlier analysis of about 610 of the donors because counts were too low. A later analysis associated 15,000 to 20,000 TCR beta sequences with specific HLA alleles at a false discovery rate of 0.05. V-gene and J-gene trimming of TCR beta chains was associated with a missense DCLRE1C variant in a later genetic analysis, and the association was replicated in an independent cohort. A group of highly shared sequence variants was considered likely to be a technical artifact of the sequencing pipeline.

V is pruned by 6 bases and J by 3 bases, leaving 13 bases of the junction without a gene match. CDR1 and CDR2 were assigned from the germline V gene as MDHEN and SYDVKM. The CDR3, from cysteine to phenylalanine, totals 18 residues. The CDR3 DNA has 54 bases and is translated from base 1. The library was made by the immunoSEQ multiplex PCR assay. The multiplex PCR relied on a mix of 60 forward primers for TCR Vbeta segments and 13 reverse primers for TCR Jbeta segments. Amplification of the CDR3 region of rearranged TCR beta genes was performed with a multiplex PCR assay on genomic DNA. On the Illumina HiSeq System, the amplified TCR beta libraries were sequenced as 87-base-pair reads. Per the authors' processing: A later analysis counted some 74 million unique TCR beta chains across the roughly 700 repertoires, and about 10 million of these chains were shared by at least two donors. A nearest-neighbor algorithm error-corrected the raw reads and collapsed the reads into unique sequences, merging closely related sequences to remove PCR and sequencing errors. Alignment of CDR3 sequences to IMGT reference sequences was used to assign V, D and J gene segments. For a sequence to be retained, a match of at least six nucleotides was required to both a V gene segment and a J gene segment. A rearrangement counted as productive if the CDR3 had no stop codons and remained in frame with V and J, and every other rearrangement counted as non-productive. CDR3 was defined by IMGT convention, running from the second conserved V-encoded cysteine to the conserved J-encoded phenylalanine. The earlier analysis of about 500 of the donors excluded sequences that lacked an unambiguous match to a single V gene segment. An earlier analysis of 587 of the donors classified V segments as functional when productive rearrangements were above 56.7% and as segregating when the standard deviation between donors was above 5%. A statistical classification framework was built for diagnosing cytomegalovirus status from the catalog of TCR beta chain sequences. In a later analysis, TCR nucleotide sequences were compared against IMGT/GENE-DB human TR gene sequences so that V and J genes could be assigned. A later analysis assigned CDR3 sequences and most-parsimonious VDJ recombination scenarios with the TCRdist pipeline. A later analysis defined each TCR beta chain by its CDR3 amino acid sequence plus V-gene family, and excluded reads lacking a unique V-gene family. A later analysis removed 500 to 650 highly shared, low-generation-probability nucleotide sequences to deal with suspected cross-contamination and a sequencing artifact. For each public chain, a later analysis derived a clonal expansion index from normalized ranks of inferred template counts within each repertoire. A later analysis computed generation probabilities with a VDJ recombination model fitted to out-of-frame rearrangements, and checked the results against IGoR. A later analysis scored TCR-TCR, TCR-HLA and TCR-CMV co-occurrence with hypergeometric tests, applying a repertoire-size bias correction to TCR pairs. To estimate false discovery rates, a later analysis permuted the HLA or CMV assignments 20 times. A later analysis grouped co-occurring TCRs with DBSCAN, adding TCRdist sequence similarity when clustering within HLA-allele-positive subsets. For co-occurrence clustering, repertoires with fewer than 30,000 or more than 120,000 public chains were excluded, along with several repertoires with anomalous nucleotide sharing. The table comes from immuneACCESS by way of TCRdb, which keeps in-frame sequences with V and J called. Part of the clones is missing from these tables; in studies checked, under half for an unresolved V gene and the rest for unknown reasons. The DNA gave D and trimming, while V, J and clone size come from that table. The sample data list about 150,000 clones, and around 84% of these were observed just once. The ten largest clones add up to 5.6% of the sample.

The TCR was taken from a woman in her 40s in good health and CMV-seropositive. The rearranged chain carries TRBV28 and TRBJ2-2, and 10 junction bases match TRBD1. The sequenced sample was PBMCs. The CDR3 amino acid sequence is: CASSTSLWTGGDTGELFF. The sequenced DNA is TGTGCCAGCAGCACCTCCCTCTGGACAGGGGGGGACACCGGGGAGCTGTTTTTT. Full variable domain (CDR3 extended with the reference TRBV28 and TRBJ2-2 proteins): DVKVTQSSRYLVKRTGEKVFLECVQDMDHENMFWYRQDPGLGLRLIYFSYDVKMKEKGDIPEGYSVSREKKERFSLILESASTNQTSMYLCASSTSLWTGGDTGELFFGEGSRLTVL.